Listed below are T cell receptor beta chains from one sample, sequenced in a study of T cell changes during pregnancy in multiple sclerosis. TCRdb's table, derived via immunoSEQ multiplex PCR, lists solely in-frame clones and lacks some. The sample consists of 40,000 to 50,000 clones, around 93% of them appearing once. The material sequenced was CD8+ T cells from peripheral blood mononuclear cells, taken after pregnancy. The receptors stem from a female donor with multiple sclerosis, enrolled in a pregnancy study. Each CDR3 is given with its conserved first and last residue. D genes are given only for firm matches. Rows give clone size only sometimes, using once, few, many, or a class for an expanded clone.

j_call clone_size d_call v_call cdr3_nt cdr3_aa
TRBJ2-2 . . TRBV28 TGTGCCAGCAGTTTAGGGCTCAACACCGGGGAGCTGTTTTTT CASSLGLNTGELFF
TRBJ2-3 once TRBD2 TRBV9 TGTGCCAGCAGCGTTAGCGGGCTGAGCACAGATACGCAGTATTTT CASSVSGLSTDTQYF
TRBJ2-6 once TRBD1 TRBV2 TGTGCCAGCAGTGTGGACAGGACCTCTGGGGCCAACGTCCTGACTTTC CASSVDRTSGANVLTF
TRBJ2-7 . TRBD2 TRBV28 TGTGCCGTCCATCATAGGGCGGGAGTCTACGAGCAGTACTTC CAVHHRAGVYEQYF
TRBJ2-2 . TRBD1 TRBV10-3 TGTGCCATCAAAAAGGGACAGGGTGACACCGGGGAGCTGTTTTTT CAIKKGQGDTGELFF
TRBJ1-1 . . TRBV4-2 TGTGCCAGCAGCCAAGGCGGGGAGGTGAACACTGAAGCTTTCTTT CASSQGGEVNTEAFF
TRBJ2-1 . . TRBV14 TGTGCCAGCAGCCCGGGACTTATCAATGAGCAGTTCTTC CASSPGLINEQFF
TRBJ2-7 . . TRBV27 TGTGCCAGCAGTTTATCAGAGGGATTTAGCGCCTACGAGCAGTACTTC CASSLSEGFSAYEQYF
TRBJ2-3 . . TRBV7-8 TGTGCCAGCAGCCCGCGACAGGCGACTAGCACAGATACGCAGTATTTT CASSPRQATSTDTQYF
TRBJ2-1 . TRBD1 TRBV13 TGTGCCAGCAGCTTAGGGACAGGGGGAGGAAATGAGCAGTTCTTC CASSLGTGGGNEQFF
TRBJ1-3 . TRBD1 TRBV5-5 TGTGCCAGCAGCTTATGGACAGGACTCCTTTCTGGAAACACCATATATTTT CASSLWTGLLSGNTIYF
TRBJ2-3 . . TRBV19 TGTGCCAGTAGTTCTGGGGCGACAGATACGCAGTATTTT CASSSGATDTQYF
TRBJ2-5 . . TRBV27 TGTGCCAGCAGTTTAGGGGCCCGGGGGGCAGAGACCCAGTACTTC CASSLGARGAETQYF
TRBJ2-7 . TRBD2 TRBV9 TGTGCCAGCAGCGGGGAGGGGTACGAGCAGTACTTC CASSGEGYEQYF
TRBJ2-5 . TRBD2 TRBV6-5 TGTGCCAGCAGTTACCTTTTCGGGGGAGGGCAAGAGACCCAGTACTTC CASSYLFGGGQETQYF
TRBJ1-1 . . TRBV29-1 TGCAGCGTTGAGAGTCGGAGCGGAGGGACTGAAGCTTTCTTT CSVESRSGGTEAFF
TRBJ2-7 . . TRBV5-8 TGTGCCAGCAGCTTGGGCCTAGTCTACGAGCAGTACTTC CASSLGLVYEQYF
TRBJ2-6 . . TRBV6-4 TGTGCCAGCAGTGACTCAACAGGCTCTGGGGCCAACGTCCTGACTTTC CASSDSTGSGANVLTF
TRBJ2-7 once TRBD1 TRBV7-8 TGTGCCAGCAGCCCCGACAGGGGGCGAGGGTCCTACGAGCAGTACTTC CASSPDRGRGSYEQYF
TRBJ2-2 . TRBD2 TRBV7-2 TGTGCCAGCAGCTTAGGCCGGACTAGCGTCCTTACGAACACCGGGGAGCTGTTTTTT CASSLGRTSVLTNTGELFF
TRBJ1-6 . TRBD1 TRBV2 TGTGCCAGCAATGGAGGACAGGGGTATTCACCCCTCCACTTT CASNGGQGYSPLHF
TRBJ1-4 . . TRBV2 TGTGCCAGCAGTGAAGAGGGGGAGCGGAAACTGTTTTTT CASSEEGERKLFF
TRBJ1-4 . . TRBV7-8 TGTGCCAGCAGCTTAGGGAGGAGCAGGCCTAATGAAAAACTGTTTTTT CASSLGRSRPNEKLFF
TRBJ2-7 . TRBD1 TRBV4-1 TGCGCCAGCAGCCAAGACCGCGACAGGGGGTACGAGCAGTACTTC CASSQDRDRGYEQYF
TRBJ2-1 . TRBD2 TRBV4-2 TGTGCCAGCAGCCCTCTAGCGGGGGAGCAGTTCTTC CASSPLAGEQFF
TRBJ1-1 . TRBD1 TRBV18 TGTGCCAGCTCACCAAGGGGGCTTGAAGCTTTCTTT CASSPRGLEAFF
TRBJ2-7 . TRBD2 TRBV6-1 TGTGCCAGCAGTGAAGCGCGGTGGGTAGCGGGAGACGAGCAGTACTTC CASSEARWVAGDEQYF
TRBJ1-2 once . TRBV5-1 TGCGCCAGCAGCTTGGCCAGCAGGGAGGTCTATGGCTACACCTTC CASSLASREVYGYTF
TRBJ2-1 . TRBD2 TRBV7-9 TGTGCCAGCAGCTCTCCCCCCCGGGGGGGCATAAGTAATGAGCAGTTCTTC CASSSPPRGGISNEQFF
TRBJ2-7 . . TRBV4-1 TGCGCCAGCAGCCAACGGGACGGGGGTAGGTACGAGCAGTACTTC CASSQRDGGRYEQYF
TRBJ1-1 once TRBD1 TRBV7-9 TGTGCCAGCAGCCACCTCCCCGGGACAGGGCCTGACACTGAAGCTTTCTTT CASSHLPGTGPDTEAFF
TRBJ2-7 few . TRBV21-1 TGTGCCAGCAGCAAAAGTAGGTCTGGGACAGCCTACGAGCAGTACTTC CASSKSRSGTAYEQYF
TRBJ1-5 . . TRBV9 TGTGCCAGCAGCGCGGGGTCGGGGGTCGGGCAGCCCCAGCATTTT CASSAGSGVGQPQHF
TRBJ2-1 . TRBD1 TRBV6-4 TGTGCCAGCAGCGTCGCAGGGGGACACAATGAGCAGTTCTTC CASSVAGGHNEQFF
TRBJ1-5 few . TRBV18 TGTGCCAGCTCCGAGGGGGATCAGCCCCAGCATTTT CASSEGDQPQHF
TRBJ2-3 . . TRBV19 TGTGCCAGTAGTTTAGCGGTAGACACAGATACGCAGTATTTT CASSLAVDTDTQYF
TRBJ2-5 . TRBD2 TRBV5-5 TGTGCCAGCAGCACGCGGACTAGCGGGGGAGGCGAAGAGACCCAGTACTTC CASSTRTSGGGEETQYF
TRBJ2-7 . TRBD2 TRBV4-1 TGCGCCAGCAGCCCCTTGGGAGCGGGGGCCGTCGAGCAGTACTTC CASSPLGAGAVEQYF
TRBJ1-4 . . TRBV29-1 TGCAGCGTTGAAGATGGGGGGACAACTAATGAAAAACTGTTTTTT CSVEDGGTTNEKLFF
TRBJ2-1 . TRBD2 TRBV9 TGTGCCAGCAGCGGGACTAGCGGGAGACAGGAGCAGTTCTTC CASSGTSGRQEQFF
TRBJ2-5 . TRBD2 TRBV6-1 TGTGCCAGCACCTGGGGACTAGCCCTCGAAGAGACCCAGTACTTC CASTWGLALEETQYF